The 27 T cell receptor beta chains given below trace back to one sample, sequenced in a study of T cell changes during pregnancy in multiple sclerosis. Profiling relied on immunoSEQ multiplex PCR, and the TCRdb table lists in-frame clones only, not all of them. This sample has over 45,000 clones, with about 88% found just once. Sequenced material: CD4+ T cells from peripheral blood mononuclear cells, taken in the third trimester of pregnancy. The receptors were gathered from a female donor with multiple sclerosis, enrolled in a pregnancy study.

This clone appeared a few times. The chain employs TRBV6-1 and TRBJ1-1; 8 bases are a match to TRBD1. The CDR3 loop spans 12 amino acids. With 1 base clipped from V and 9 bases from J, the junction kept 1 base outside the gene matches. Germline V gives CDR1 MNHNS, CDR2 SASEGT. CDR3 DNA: TGTGCCAGCAGTGAAGGACAGGGGCAAGCTTTCTTT. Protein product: CASSEGQGQAFF.

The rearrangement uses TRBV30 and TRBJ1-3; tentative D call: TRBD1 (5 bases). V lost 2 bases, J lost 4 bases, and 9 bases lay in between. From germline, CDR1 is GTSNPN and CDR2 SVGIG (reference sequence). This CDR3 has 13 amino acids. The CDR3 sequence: CAWSTGVGNTIYF. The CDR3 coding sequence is TGTGCCTGGAGTACGGGGGTGGGAAACACCATATATTTT.

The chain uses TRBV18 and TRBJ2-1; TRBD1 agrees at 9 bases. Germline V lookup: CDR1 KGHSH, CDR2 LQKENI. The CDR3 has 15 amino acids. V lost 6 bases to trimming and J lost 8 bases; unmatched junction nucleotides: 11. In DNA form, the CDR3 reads TGTGCCAGCTCGCCGGGACAGGGCCGAGGGGATGAGCAGTTCTTC. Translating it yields CASSPGQGRGDEQFF.

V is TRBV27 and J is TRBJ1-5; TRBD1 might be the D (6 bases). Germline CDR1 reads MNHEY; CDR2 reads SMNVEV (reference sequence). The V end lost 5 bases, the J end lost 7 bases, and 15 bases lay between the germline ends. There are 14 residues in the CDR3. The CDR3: CASSIYRVGQPQHF. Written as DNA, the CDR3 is TGTGCCAGCAGTATCTACAGGGTCGGGCAGCCCCAGCATTTT.

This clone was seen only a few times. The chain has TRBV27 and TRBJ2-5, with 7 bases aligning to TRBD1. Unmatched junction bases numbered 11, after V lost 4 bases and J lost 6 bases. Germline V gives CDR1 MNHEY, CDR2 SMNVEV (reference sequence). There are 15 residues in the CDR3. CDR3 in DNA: TGTGCCAGCAGTTCCCTCCGGACAGGTCTAAAGACCCAGTACTTC. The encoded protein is CASSSLRTGLKTQYF.

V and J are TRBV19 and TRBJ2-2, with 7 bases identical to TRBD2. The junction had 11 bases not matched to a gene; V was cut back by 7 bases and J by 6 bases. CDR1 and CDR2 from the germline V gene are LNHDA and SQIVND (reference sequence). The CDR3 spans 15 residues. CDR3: CASMGGVAYPGELFF. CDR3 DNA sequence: TGTGCCAGTATGGGGGGGGTGGCCTATCCCGGGGAGCTGTTTTTT.

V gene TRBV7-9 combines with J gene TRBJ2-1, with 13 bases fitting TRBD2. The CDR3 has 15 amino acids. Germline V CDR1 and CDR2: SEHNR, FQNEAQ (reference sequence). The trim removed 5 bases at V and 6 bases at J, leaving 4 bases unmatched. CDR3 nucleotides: TGTGCCAGCAGCCTGACTAGCGGGAGGTTCAATGAGCAGTTCTTC. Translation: CASSLTSGRFNEQFF.

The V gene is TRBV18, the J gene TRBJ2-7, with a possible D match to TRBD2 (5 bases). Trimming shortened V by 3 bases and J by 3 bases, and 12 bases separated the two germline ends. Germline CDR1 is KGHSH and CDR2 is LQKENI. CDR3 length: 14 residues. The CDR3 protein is CASSPGLLSYEQYF. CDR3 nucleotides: TGTGCCAGCTCACCCGGACTCTTAAGCTACGAGCAGTACTTC.

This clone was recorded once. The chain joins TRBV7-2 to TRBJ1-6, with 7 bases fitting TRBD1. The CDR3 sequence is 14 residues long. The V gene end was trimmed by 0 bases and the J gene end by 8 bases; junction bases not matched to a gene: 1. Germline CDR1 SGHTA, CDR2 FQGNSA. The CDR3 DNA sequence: TGTGCCAGCAGCTTAGCGACAGGGCATTCACCCCTCCACTTT. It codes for CASSLATGHSPLHF.

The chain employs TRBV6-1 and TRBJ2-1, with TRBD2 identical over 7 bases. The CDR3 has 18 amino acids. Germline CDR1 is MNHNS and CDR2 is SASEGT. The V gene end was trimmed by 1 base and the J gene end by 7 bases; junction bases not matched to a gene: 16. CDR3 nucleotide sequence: TGTGCCAGCAGTGAAGGCGGGGGAGAACGAATCTTTGGGAATGAGCAGTTCTTC. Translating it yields CASSEGGGERIFGNEQFF.

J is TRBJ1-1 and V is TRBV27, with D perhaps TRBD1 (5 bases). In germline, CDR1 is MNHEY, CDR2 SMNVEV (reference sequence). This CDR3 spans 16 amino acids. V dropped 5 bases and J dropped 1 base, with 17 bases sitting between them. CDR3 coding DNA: TGTGCCAGCAGTGAGAACTCAGGGTACGGGAACACTGAAGCTTTCTTT. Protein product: CASSENSGYGNTEAFF.

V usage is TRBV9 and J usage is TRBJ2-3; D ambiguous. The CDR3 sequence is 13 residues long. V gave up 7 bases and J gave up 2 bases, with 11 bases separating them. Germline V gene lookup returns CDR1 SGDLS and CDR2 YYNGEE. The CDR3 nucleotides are TGTGCCAGCCAGCGTACATACACAGATACGCAGTATTTT. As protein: CASQRTYTDTQYF. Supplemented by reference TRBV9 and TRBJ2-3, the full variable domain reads DSGVTQTPKHLITATGQRVTLRCSPRSGDLSVYWYQQSLDQGLQFLIQYYNGEERAKGNILERFSAQQFPDLHSELNLSSLELGDSALYFCASQRTYTDTQYFGPGTRLTVL.

The CDR3 region has the DNA TGTGCCACCAATCGACAGGGGGTTTCTGGAAACACCATATATTTT. As protein: CATNRQGVSGNTIYF. The chain is built from TRBV6-1 and TRBJ1-3, with 9 bases that match TRBD1. The junction had 8 bases not matched to a gene; V was cut back by 10 bases and J by 1 base. The CDR3 loop spans 15 amino acids. Germline values: CDR1 MNHNS, CDR2 SASEGT.

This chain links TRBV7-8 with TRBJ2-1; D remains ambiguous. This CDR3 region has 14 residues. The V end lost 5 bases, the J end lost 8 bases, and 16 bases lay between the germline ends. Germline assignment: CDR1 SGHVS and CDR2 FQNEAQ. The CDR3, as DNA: TGTGCCAGCAGCCCGGGTATAGTGGGTGATGAGCAGTTCTTC. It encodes CASSPGIVGDEQFF.

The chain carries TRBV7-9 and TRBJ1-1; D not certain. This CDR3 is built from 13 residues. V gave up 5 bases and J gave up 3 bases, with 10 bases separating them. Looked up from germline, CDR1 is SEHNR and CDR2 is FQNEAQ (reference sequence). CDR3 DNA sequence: TGTGCCAGCAGCACGATTCCGGACACTGAAGCTTTCTTT. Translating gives CASSTIPDTEAFF.

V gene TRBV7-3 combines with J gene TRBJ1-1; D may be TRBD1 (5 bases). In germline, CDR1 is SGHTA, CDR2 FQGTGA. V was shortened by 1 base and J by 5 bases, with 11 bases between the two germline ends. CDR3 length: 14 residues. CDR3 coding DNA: TGTGCCAGCAGCTTAAGGGCAGGGCGGACTGAAGCTTTCTTT. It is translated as CASSLRAGRTEAFF.

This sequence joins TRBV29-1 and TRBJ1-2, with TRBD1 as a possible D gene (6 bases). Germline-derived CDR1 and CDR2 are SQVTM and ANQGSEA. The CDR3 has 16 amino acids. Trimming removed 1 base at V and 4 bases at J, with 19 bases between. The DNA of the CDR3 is TGCAGCGTTGAAGGACGGGGCGGCAGGGGAAGCTATGGCTACACCTTC. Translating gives CSVEGRGGRGSYGYTF.

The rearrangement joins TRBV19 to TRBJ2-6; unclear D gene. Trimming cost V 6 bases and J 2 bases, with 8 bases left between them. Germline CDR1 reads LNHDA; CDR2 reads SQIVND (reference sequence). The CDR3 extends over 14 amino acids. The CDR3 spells CASSIEAGANVLTF. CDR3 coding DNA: TGTGCCAGTAGCATCGAGGCTGGGGCCAACGTCCTGACTTTC.

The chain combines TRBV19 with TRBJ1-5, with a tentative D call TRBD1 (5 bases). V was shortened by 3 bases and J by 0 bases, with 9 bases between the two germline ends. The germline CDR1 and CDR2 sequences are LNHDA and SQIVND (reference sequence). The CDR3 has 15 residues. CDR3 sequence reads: CASSMGQSSNQPQHF. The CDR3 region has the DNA TGTGCCAGTAGTATGGGGCAGTCTAGCAATCAGCCCCAGCATTTT.

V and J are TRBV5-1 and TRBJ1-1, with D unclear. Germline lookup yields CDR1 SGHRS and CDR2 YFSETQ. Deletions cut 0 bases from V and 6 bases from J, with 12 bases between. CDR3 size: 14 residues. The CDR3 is CASSLAPAGPEAFF. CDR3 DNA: TGCGCCAGCAGCTTGGCACCAGCAGGTCCTGAAGCTTTCTTT.

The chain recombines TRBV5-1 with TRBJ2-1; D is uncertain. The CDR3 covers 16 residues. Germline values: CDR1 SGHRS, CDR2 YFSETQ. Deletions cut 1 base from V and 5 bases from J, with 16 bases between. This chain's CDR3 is CASSLIWIEVNNEQFF. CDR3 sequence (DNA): TGCGCCAGCAGCTTGATCTGGATAGAGGTCAACAATGAGCAGTTCTTC.

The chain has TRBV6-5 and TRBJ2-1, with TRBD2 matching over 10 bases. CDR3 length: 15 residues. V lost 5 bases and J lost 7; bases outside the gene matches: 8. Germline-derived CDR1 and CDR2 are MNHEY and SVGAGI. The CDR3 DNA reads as TGTGCCAGCAGTCCACAGCGGGGGGGCCGGAATGAGCAGTTCTTC. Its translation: CASSPQRGGRNEQFF.

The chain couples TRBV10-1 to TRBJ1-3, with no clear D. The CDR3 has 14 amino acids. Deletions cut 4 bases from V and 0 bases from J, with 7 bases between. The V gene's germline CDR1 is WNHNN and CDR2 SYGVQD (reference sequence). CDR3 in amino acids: CASSGRDSGNTIYF. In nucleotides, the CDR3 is TGCGCCAGCAGTGGTCGGGACTCTGGAAACACCATATATTTT.

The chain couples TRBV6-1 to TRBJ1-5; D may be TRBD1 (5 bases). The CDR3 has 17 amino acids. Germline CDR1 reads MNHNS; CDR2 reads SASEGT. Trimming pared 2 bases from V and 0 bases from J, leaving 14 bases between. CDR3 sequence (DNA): TGTGCCAGCAGTGAATGGGAGGGGACCTATAGCAATCAGCCCCAGCATTTT. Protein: CASSEWEGTYSNQPQHF.

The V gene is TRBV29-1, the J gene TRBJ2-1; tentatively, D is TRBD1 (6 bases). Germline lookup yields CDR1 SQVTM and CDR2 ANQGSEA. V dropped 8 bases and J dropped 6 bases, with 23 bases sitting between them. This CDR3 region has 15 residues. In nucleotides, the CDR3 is TGCAGCCTATCTGGGCGGGCAGGGGTGATCAATGAGCAGTTCTTC. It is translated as CSLSGRAGVINEQFF.

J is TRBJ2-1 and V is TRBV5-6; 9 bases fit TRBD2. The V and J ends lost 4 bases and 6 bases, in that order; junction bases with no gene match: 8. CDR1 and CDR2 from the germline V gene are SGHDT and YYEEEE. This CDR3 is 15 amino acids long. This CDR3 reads CASSPRAGGSNEQFF. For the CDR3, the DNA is TGTGCCAGCAGCCCGAGGGCGGGAGGGAGCAATGAGCAGTTCTTC.

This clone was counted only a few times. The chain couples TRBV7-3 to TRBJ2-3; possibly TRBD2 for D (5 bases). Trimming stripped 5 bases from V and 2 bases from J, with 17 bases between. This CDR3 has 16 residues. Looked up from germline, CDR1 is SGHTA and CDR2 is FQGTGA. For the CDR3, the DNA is TGTGCCAGCAGCCCCGGCCCGTCGGGGAACACAGATACGCAGTATTTT. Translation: CASSPGPSGNTDTQYF.